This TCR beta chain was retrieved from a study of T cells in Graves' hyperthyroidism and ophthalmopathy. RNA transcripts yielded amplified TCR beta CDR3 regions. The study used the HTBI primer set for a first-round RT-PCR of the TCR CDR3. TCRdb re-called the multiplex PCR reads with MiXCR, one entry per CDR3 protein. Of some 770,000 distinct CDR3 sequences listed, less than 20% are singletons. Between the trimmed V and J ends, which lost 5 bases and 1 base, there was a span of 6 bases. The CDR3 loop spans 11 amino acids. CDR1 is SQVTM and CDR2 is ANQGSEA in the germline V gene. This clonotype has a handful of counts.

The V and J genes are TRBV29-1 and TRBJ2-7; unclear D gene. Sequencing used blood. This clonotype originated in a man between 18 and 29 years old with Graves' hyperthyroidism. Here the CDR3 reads CSVKISYEQYF. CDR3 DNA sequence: TGCAGCGTTAAAATTTCCTACGAGCAGTACTTC.